Listed below are T cell receptor beta chains from one sample, sequenced in a study of T cells in severe cutaneous drug reactions. After re-calling the multiplex PCR reads, TCRdb lists one entry per CDR3 protein, DNA absent. The sample totals over 950 distinct CDR3 sequences. Sequencing was done on a sample of PBMCs. Every receptor here comes from a human donor with a severe cutaneous adverse drug reaction. The CDR3 runs from the conserved cysteine through the conserved F or W. Size is omitted from some rows. Given values are once, few, many or a class for expanded clones.

j_call: TRBJ2-1; v_call: TRBV13; clone_size: .; cdr3_aa: CASSSRLASYNEQFF
j_call: TRBJ2-2; v_call: TRBV7-8; clone_size: medium-sized; cdr3_aa: CASLRKMRGTGELFF
j_call: TRBJ1-1; v_call: TRBV9; clone_size: medium-sized; cdr3_aa: CASSVEAGETEAFF
j_call: TRBJ1-2; v_call: TRBV10-2; clone_size: medium-sized; cdr3_aa: CASADRRVPLYGYTF
j_call: TRBJ2-5; v_call: TRBV24-1; clone_size: medium-sized; cdr3_aa: CATSDEGRNQETQYF
j_call: TRBJ2-1; v_call: TRBV28; clone_size: medium-sized; cdr3_aa: CASSTGGQGINEQFF
j_call: TRBJ2-5; v_call: TRBV12-3/TRBV12-4; clone_size: medium-sized; cdr3_aa: CASSLGIQETQYF
j_call: TRBJ2-7; v_call: TRBV5-1; clone_size: medium-sized; cdr3_aa: CASRIDRGLSYEQYF
j_call: TRBJ2-7; v_call: TRBV7-9; clone_size: medium-sized; cdr3_aa: CASSFGLAPTYEQYF
j_call: TRBJ1-4; v_call: TRBV7-8; clone_size: medium-sized; cdr3_aa: CASSSGPAATNEKLFF
j_call: TRBJ1-5; v_call: TRBV28; clone_size: large; cdr3_aa: CASRARSENQPQHF
j_call: TRBJ2-1; v_call: TRBV6-2/TRBV6-3; clone_size: large; cdr3_aa: CASSADLVGEQFF
j_call: TRBJ2-1; v_call: TRBV20-1; clone_size: .; cdr3_aa: CSAPIRGSRMNEQFF
j_call: TRBJ2-7; v_call: TRBV9; clone_size: .; cdr3_aa: CASSASRGVSSYEQYF
j_call: TRBJ2-7; v_call: TRBV28; clone_size: medium-sized; cdr3_aa: CASSSWRMSYEQYF
j_call: TRBJ2-1; v_call: TRBV20-1; clone_size: .; cdr3_aa: CSARVGHNEQFF
j_call: TRBJ2-5; v_call: TRBV28; clone_size: large; cdr3_aa: CASSRWGGRQETQYF
j_call: TRBJ2-3; v_call: TRBV29-1; clone_size: .; cdr3_aa: CSVVWGPSTDTQYF
j_call: TRBJ2-7; v_call: TRBV28; clone_size: large; cdr3_aa: CASRLPGLNYEQYF
j_call: TRBJ1-1; v_call: TRBV4-1; clone_size: large; cdr3_aa: CATKGVGQGEAFF
j_call: TRBJ2-1; v_call: TRBV7-9; clone_size: medium-sized; cdr3_aa: CASSFPPAGVNEQFF
j_call: TRBJ1-2; v_call: TRBV2; clone_size: medium-sized; cdr3_aa: CASSEEIQYGYTF
j_call: TRBJ1-1; v_call: TRBV27; clone_size: large; cdr3_aa: CASSPRDRVGRAFF
j_call: TRBJ1-3; v_call: TRBV29-1; clone_size: .; cdr3_aa: CSVKGSGTRSGNTIYF
j_call: TRBJ2-5; v_call: TRBV10-3; clone_size: .; cdr3_aa: CAISDLLDSQETQYF
j_call: TRBJ2-1; v_call: TRBV14; clone_size: large; cdr3_aa: CASSPRGRPEQFF
j_call: TRBJ2-7; v_call: TRBV28; clone_size: medium-sized; cdr3_aa: CASTPVELSYEQYF
j_call: TRBJ2-3; v_call: TRBV11-3; clone_size: medium-sized; cdr3_aa: CATAQSQGADTQYF
j_call: TRBJ1-1; v_call: TRBV13; clone_size: medium-sized; cdr3_aa: CASSLRQGPLNTEAFF
j_call: TRBJ1-1; v_call: TRBV27; clone_size: medium-sized; cdr3_aa: CASSPYRGPMNTEAFF
j_call: TRBJ1-1; v_call: TRBV7-6; clone_size: medium-sized; cdr3_aa: CASSFGTANTEAFF
j_call: TRBJ2-1; v_call: TRBV6-1; clone_size: large; cdr3_aa: CASSEAVFRLAGNNEQFF
j_call: TRBJ1-2; v_call: TRBV5-1; clone_size: medium-sized; cdr3_aa: CASSLDRGHDTF
j_call: TRBJ2-1; v_call: TRBV29-1; clone_size: .; cdr3_aa: CSVGSGGLDEQFF
j_call: TRBJ2-7; v_call: TRBV13; clone_size: .; cdr3_aa: CASSLSLNSYEQYF
j_call: TRBJ1-1; v_call: TRBV15; clone_size: medium-sized; cdr3_aa: CATSRGGDGVTEAFF
j_call: TRBJ2-2; v_call: TRBV28; clone_size: .; cdr3_aa: CASSLSPGFGELFF
j_call: TRBJ2-1; v_call: TRBV4-1; clone_size: medium-sized; cdr3_aa: CASSQGTGTYEQFF
j_call: TRBJ2-7; v_call: TRBV5-1; clone_size: .; cdr3_aa: CASSLGGQLSYEQYF
j_call: TRBJ2-7; v_call: TRBV5-1; clone_size: medium-sized; cdr3_aa: CASSFEGYDVYEQYF
j_call: TRBJ1-1; v_call: TRBV4-1; clone_size: large; cdr3_aa: CASSQDTAMNTEAFF
j_call: TRBJ2-7; v_call: TRBV7-9; clone_size: .; cdr3_aa: CASSLGAGPYEQYF
j_call: TRBJ2-7; v_call: TRBV29-1; clone_size: .; cdr3_aa: CSVEVGTGYEQYF
j_call: TRBJ1-3; v_call: TRBV7-2; clone_size: medium-sized; cdr3_aa: CASSLRGTAGNTIYF
j_call: TRBJ2-5; v_call: TRBV7-6; clone_size: medium-sized; cdr3_aa: CASSRTGYQETQYF